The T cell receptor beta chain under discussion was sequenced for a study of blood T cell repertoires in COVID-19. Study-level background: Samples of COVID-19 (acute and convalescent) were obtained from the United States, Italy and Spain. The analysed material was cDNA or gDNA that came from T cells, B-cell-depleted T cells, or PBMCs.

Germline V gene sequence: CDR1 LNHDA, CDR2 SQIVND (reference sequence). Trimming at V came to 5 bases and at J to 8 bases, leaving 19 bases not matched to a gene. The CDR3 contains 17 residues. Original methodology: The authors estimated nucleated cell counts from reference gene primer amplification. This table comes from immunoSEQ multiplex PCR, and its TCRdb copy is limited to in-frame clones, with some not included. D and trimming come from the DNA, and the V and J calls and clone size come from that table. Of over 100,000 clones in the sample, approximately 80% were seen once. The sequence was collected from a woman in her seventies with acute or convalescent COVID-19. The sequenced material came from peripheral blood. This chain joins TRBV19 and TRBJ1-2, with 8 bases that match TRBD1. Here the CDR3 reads CASSGALTGDFTSGYTF. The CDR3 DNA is TGTGCCAGTAGTGGGGCCTTGACAGGGGATTTTACTAGCGGCTACACCTTC. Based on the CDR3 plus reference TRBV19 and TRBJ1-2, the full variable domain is DGGITQSPKYLFRKEGQNVTLSCEQNLNHDAMYWYRQDPGQGLRLIYYSQIVNDFQKGDIAEGYSVSREKKESFPLTVTSAQKNPTAFYLCASSGALTGDFTSGYTFGSGTRLTVV.